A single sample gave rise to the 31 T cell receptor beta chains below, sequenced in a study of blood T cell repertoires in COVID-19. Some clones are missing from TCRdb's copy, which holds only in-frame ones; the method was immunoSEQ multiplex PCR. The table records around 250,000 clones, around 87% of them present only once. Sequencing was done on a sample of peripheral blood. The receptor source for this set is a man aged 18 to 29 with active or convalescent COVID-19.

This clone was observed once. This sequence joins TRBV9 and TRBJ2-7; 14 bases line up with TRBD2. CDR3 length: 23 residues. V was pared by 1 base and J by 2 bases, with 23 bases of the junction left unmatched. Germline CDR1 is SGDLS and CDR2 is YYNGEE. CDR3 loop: CASSVSALKTMTSGRASTYEQYF. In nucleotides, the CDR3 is TGTGCCAGCAGCGTAAGCGCCTTGAAAACGATGACTAGCGGGAGGGCCTCCACCTACGAGCAGTACTTC.

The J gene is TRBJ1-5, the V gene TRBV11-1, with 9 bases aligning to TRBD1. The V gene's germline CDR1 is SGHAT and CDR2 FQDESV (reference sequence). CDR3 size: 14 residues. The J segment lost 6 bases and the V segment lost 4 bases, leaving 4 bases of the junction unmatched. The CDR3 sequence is CASSSGQGSQPQHF. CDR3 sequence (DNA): TGTGCCAGCAGCTCGGGACAGGGCTCTCAGCCCCAGCATTTT.

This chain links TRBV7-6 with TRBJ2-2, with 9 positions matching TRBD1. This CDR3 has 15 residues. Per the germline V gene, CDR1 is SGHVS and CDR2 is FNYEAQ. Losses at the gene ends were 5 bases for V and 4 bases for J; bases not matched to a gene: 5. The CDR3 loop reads CASSLTGGGTGELFF. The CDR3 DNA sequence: TGTGCCAGCAGCCTTACAGGGGGCGGCACCGGGGAGCTGTTTTTT.

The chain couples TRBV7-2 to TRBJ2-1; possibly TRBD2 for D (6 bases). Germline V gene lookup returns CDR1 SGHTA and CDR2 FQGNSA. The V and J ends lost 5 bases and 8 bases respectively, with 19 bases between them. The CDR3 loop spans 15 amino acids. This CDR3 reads CASSQAHGRGYEQFF. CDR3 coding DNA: TGTGCCAGCAGCCAAGCCCACGGGAGAGGGTATGAGCAGTTCTTC.

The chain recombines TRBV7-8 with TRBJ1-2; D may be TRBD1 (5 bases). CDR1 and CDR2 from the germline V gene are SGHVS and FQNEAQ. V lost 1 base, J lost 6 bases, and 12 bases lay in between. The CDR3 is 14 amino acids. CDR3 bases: TGTGCCAGCAGCTTAGAGGGGTTTATTAATGGCTACACCTTC. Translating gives CASSLEGFINGYTF.

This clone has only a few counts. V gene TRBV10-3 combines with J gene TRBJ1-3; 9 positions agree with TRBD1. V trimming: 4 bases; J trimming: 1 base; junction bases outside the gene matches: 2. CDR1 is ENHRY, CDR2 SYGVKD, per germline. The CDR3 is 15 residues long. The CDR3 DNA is TGTGCCATCAGTGCCGGGACAGGGTCTGGAAACACCATATATTTT. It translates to CAISAGTGSGNTIYF.

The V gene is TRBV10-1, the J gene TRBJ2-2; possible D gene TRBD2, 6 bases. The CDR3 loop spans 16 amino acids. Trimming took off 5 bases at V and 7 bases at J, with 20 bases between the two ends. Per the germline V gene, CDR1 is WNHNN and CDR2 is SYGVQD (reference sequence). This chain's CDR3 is CASSSPGETRGGELFF. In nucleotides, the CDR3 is TGCGCCAGCAGTTCCCCGGGGGAAACCCGCGGCGGGGAGCTGTTTTTT.

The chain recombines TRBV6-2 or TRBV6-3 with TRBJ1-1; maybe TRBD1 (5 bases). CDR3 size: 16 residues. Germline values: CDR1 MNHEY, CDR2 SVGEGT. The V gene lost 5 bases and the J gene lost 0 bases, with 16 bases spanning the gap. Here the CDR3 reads CASSQVGPGLNTEAFF. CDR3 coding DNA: TGTGCCAGCAGTCAGGTCGGACCAGGGCTGAACACTGAAGCTTTCTTT.

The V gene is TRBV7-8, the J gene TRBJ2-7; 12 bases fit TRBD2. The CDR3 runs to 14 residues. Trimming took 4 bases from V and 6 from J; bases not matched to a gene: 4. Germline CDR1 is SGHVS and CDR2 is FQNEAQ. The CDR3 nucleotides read TGTGCCAGCAGCTCGCGACTAGCGGGAGCCGAGCAGTACTTC. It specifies CASSSRLAGAEQYF. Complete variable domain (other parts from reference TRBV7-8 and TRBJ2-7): GAGVSQSPRYKVAKRGQDVALRCDPISGHVSLFWYQQALGQGPEFLTYFQNEAQLDKSGLPSDRFFAERPEGSVSTLKIQRTQQEDSAVYLCASSSRLAGAEQYFGPGTRLTVT.

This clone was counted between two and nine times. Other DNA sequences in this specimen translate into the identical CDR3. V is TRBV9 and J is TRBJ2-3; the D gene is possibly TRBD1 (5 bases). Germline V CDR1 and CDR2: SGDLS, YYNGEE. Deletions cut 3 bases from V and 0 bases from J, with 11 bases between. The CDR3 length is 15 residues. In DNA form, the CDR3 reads TGTGCCAGCAGCGGAGACAGCCCAAGCACAGATACGCAGTATTTT. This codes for CASSGDSPSTDTQYF.

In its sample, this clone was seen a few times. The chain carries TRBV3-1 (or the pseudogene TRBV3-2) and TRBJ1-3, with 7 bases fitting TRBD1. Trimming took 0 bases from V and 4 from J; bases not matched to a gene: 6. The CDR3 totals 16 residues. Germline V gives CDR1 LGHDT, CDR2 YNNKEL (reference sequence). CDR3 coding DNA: TGTGCCAGCAGCCAAGATCCGACAGGGTTCGGAAACACCATATATTTT. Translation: CASSQDPTGFGNTIYF.

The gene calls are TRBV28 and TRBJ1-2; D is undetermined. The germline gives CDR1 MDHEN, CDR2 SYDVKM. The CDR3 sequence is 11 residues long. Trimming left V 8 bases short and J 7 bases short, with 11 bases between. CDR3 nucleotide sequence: TGTGCCAGCCGACTAATGGGTGGCTACACCTTC. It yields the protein CASRLMGGYTF.

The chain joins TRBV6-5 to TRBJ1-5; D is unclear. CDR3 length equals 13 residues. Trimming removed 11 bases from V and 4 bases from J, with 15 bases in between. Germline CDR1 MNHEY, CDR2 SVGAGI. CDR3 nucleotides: TGTGCCGCAGCGGCGGACCGGAATCAGCCCCAGCATTTT. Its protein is CAAAADRNQPQHF.

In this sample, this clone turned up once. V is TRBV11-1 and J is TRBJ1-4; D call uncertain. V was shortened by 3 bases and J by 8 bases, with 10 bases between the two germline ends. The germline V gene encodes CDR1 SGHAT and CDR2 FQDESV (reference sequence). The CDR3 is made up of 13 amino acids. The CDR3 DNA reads TGTGCCAGCAGCTTGAGGGATGGAGAAAAACTGTTTTTT. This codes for CASSLRDGEKLFF. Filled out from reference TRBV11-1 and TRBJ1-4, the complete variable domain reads EAEVAQSPRYKITEKSQAVAFWCDPISGHATLYWYRQILGQGPELLVQFQDESVVDDSQLPKDRFSAERLKGVDSTLKIQPAELGDSAMYLCASSLRDGEKLFFGSGTQLSVL.

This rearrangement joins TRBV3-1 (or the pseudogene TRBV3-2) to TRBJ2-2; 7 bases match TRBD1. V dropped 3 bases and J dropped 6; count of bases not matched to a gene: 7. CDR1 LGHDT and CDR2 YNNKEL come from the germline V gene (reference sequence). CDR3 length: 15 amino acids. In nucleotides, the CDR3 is TGTGCCAGCAGCCAGGGTAGGGGGCGCGCCGGGGAGCTGTTTTTT. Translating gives CASSQGRGRAGELFF.

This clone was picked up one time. The CDR3 DNA reads as TGTGCCAGCAGTTTAGGACCCGACAGTTACACTGAAGCTTTCTTT. Translated: CASSLGPDSYTEAFF. The J gene is TRBJ1-1, the V gene TRBV28; D perhaps matches TRBD1 (5 bases). V was shortened by 2 bases and J by 3 bases, with 13 bases between the two germline ends. This CDR3 spans 15 amino acids. The V gene's germline CDR1 is MDHEN and CDR2 SYDVKM.

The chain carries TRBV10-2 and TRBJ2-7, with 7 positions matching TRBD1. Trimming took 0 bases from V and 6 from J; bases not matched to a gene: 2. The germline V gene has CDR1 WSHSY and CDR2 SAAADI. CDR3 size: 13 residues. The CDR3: CASSESTGSEQYF. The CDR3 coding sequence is TGCGCCAGCAGTGAGTCGACAGGGTCCGAGCAGTACTTC.

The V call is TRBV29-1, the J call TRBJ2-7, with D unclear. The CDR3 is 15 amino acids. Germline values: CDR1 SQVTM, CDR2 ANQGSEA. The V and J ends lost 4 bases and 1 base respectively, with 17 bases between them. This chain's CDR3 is CSVGLAEKRSYEQYF. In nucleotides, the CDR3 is TGCAGCGTTGGCCTCGCGGAGAAACGATCCTACGAGCAGTACTTC.

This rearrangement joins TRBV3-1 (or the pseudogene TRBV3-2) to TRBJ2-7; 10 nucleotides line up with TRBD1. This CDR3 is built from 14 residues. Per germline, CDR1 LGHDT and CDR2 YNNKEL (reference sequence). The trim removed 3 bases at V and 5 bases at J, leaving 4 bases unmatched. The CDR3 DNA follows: TGTGCCAGCAGCCAGATTGACAGGGGGCACGAGCAGTACTTC. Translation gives CASSQIDRGHEQYF.

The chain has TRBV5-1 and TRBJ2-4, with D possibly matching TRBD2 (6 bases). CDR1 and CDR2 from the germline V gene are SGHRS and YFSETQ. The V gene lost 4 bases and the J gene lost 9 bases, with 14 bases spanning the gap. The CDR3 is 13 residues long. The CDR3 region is CASSLGQGGIQYF. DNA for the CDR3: TGCGCCAGCAGCCTGGGGCAGGGAGGCATTCAGTACTTC.

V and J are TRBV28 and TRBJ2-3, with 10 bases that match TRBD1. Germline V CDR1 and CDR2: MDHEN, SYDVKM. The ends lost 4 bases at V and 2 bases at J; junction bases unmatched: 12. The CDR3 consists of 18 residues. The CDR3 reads CASSSAGTGVAPTDTQYF. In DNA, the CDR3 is TGTGCCAGCAGTTCCGCCGGGACAGGGGTAGCCCCCACAGATACGCAGTATTTT.

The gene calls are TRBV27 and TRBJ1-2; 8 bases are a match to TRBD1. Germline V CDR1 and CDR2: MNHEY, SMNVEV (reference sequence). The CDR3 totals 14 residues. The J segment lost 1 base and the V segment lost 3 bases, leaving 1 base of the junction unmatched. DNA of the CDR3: TGTGCCAGCAGTTTCACAGGGGGTAACTATGGCTACACCTTC. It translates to CASSFTGGNYGYTF.

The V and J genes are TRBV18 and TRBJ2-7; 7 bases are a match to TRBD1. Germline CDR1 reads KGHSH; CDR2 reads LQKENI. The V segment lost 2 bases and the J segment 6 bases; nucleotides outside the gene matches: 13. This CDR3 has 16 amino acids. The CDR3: CASSPSGRTGSSEQYF. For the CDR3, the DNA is TGTGCCAGCTCACCATCTGGAAGGACAGGCTCGTCCGAGCAGTACTTC.

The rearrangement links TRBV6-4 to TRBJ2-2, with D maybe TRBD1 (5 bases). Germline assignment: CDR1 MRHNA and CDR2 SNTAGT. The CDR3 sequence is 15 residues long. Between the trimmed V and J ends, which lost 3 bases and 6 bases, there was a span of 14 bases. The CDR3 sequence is CASSEGQGAAGELFF. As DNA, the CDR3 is TGTGCCAGCAGTGAGGGGCAGGGTGCCGCCGGGGAGCTGTTTTTT.

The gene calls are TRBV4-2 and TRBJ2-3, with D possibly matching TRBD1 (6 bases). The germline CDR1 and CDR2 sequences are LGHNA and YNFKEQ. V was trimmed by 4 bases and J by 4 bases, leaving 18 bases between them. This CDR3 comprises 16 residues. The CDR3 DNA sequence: TGTGCCAGCAGCCCCCTGAAAGGGGGAGCGGCAGATACGCAGTATTTT. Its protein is CASSPLKGGAADTQYF.

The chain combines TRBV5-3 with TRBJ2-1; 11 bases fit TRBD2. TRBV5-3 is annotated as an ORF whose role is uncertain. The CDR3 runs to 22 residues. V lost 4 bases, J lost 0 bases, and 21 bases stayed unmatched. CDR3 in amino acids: CARSPGIGSGTSGYSSYNEQFF. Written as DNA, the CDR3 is TGTGCCAGAAGCCCGGGGATTGGGTCCGGGACTAGCGGTTATAGCTCCTACAATGAGCAGTTCTTC.

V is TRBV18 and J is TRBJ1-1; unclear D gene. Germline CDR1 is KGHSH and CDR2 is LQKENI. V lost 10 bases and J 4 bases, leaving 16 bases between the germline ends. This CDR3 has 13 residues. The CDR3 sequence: CANSKLEGTEAFF. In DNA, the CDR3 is TGTGCCAACTCCAAGTTGGAGGGCACTGAAGCTTTCTTT.

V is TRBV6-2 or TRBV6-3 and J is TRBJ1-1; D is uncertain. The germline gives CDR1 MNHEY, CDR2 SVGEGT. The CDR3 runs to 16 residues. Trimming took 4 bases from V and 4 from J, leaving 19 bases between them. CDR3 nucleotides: TGTGCCAGCAGTTTCGAGGGCGCGAGTAGTATCACTGAAGCTTTCTTT. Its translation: CASSFEGASSITEAFF.

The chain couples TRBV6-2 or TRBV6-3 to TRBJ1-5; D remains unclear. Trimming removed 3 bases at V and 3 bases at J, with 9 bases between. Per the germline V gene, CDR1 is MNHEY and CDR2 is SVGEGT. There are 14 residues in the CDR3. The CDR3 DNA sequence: TGTGCCAGCAGTTATGGCGGCGCCAATCAGCCCCAGCATTTT. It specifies CASSYGGANQPQHF.

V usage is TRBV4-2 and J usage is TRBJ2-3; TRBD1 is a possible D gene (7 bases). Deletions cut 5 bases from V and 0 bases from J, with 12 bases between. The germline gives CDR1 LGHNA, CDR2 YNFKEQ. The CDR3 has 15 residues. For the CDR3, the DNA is TGTGCCAGCAGCGCGGGACAGCCTAGCACAGATACGCAGTATTTT. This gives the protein CASSAGQPSTDTQYF.

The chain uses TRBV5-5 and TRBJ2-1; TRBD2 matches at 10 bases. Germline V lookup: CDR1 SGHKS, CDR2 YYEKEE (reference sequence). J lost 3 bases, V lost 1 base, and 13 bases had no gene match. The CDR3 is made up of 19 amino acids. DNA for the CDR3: TGTGCCAGCAGCTTGTTCGGCAGGGTTAGGACTAGCGGCTACAATGAGCAGTTCTTC. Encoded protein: CASSLFGRVRTSGYNEQFF.